This T cell receptor (beta chain) was profiled in a study of blood T cell repertoires in COVID-19. Turning to the study itself: Some COVID-19 samples were acute and others convalescent; all came from the United States, Italy and Spain. From T cells, B-cell-depleted T cells, or PBMCs came the material, which was cDNA or gDNA.

Trimming took 3 bases from V and 1 from J, leaving 6 bases between them. The CDR3 consists of 13 residues. Per the germline V gene, CDR1 is SGHTA and CDR2 is FQGTGA. Per the authors' pipeline: Estimation of nucleated cell counts relied on the amplification of reference gene primers. Some clones are missing from TCRdb's copy, which holds only in-frame ones; the method was immunoSEQ multiplex PCR. V, J and clone size are taken as reported in that table, and D and trimming were inferred from the DNA itself. The sample contains a few hundred thousand clones, around nine tenths of which appear only once. The study recruited people aged about 18 to 95 years across approximately 23 US areas.

Sequencing was performed on PBMCs or T cells enriched from blood (not recorded which). The sequence derives from a woman aged 45-59 years with acute COVID-19. This chain uses TRBV7-3 with TRBJ1-1; D not certain. The CDR3 sequence: CASSFSQNTEAFF. CDR3 bases: TGTGCCAGCAGCTTTTCCCAGAACACTGAAGCTTTCTTT.